These 17 T cell receptor beta chains came from one sample sequenced in a study of identical twins. Via MiXCR, TCRdb re-called the 5' RACE reads, giving one row per CDR3 protein. The profile shows under 250,000 distinct CDR3 sequences, around 8% of them singletons. A further study also used this sample, focusing on yellow fever vaccine responses in identical twins.

What was sequenced was memory (CD45RO+) T cells sorted from blood. All receptors come from a woman under 30 in good health.

This clonotype was counted many times. This chain joins TRBV20-1 and TRBJ2-1, with D possibly being TRBD2 (5 bases). Germline CDR1 reads DFQATT; CDR2 reads SNEGSKA (reference sequence). The CDR3 spans 15 residues. The ends were cut back, 1 base at V and 8 bases at J, with 18 bases in the middle. The CDR3 DNA reads as TGCAGTGCTAGAGTTTCGACTATCGACTTCTATGAGCAGTTCTTC. This encodes CSARVSTIDFYEQFF.

V is TRBV2 and J is TRBJ1-5; 8 nucleotides line up with TRBD1. Germline assignment: CDR1 SNHLY and CDR2 FYNNEI. This CDR3 region has 13 residues. The trim removed 6 bases at V and 9 bases at J, leaving 7 bases unmatched. The CDR3 sequence: CASRGTGPWPQHF. The CDR3 bases are TGTGCCAGCAGGGGGACAGGACCCTGGCCCCAGCATTTT. The full variable domain, its missing parts supplied by reference TRBV2 and TRBJ1-5, is EPEVTQTPSHQVTQMGQEVILRCVPISNHLYFYWYRQILGQKVEFLVSFYNNEISEKSEIFDDQFSVERPDGSNFTLKIRSTKLEDSAMYFCASRGTGPWPQHFGDGTRLSIL.

DNA for the CDR3: TGTGCCAGCAGGCCCGGTGCCGGGGAGCTGTTTTTT. Protein product: CASRPGAGELFF. The V call is TRBV3-1, the J call TRBJ2-2, with D uncertain. This CDR3 is 12 amino acids long. V lost 6 bases to trimming and J lost 6 bases, with 8 bases between them. Germline loops: CDR1 LGHDT, CDR2 YNNKEL (reference sequence). The full variable domain, its missing parts supplied by reference TRBV3-1 and TRBJ2-2, is DTAVSQTPKYLVTQMGNDKSIKCEQNLGHDTMYWYKQDSKKFLKIMFSYNNKELIINETVPNRFSPKSPDKAHLNLHINSLELGDSAVYFCASRPGAGELFFGEGSRLTVL.

A few counts support this clonotype. The chain couples TRBV12-3 or TRBV12-4 to TRBJ2-4, with no clear D. CDR3 length: 16 amino acids. Trimming stripped 1 base from V and 0 bases from J, with 10 bases between. The CDR3 loop is CASSLGGFLAKNIQYF. The CDR3 nucleotides read TGTGCCAGCAGTTTAGGGGGATTCCTAGCCAAAAACATTCAGTACTTC.

This clonotype was seen more than once but under ten times. The CDR3 region is CSARDQRQFSYEQYF. The DNA for the CDR3 is TGCAGTGCTAGAGATCAGAGGCAGTTCTCCTACGAGCAGTACTTC. The chain carries TRBV20-1 and TRBJ2-7; D is unclear. This CDR3 has 15 residues. Trimming pared 0 bases from V and 0 bases from J, leaving 12 bases between. The germline gives CDR1 DFQATT, CDR2 SNEGSKA (reference sequence).

This clonotype was picked up many times. V is TRBV5-1 and J is TRBJ1-1; 9 nucleotides agree with TRBD1. V dropped 4 bases and J dropped 3; count of bases not matched to a gene: 4. There are 14 residues in the CDR3. Germline values: CDR1 SGHRS, CDR2 YFSETQ. The DNA for the CDR3 is TGCGCCAGCAGCATTGGACAGGGGTACACTGAAGCTTTCTTT. This sequence encodes CASSIGQGYTEAFF.

The chain joins TRBV20-1 to TRBJ2-3; 9 bases match TRBD1. CDR1 DFQATT and CDR2 SNEGSKA come from the germline V gene (reference sequence). The CDR3 loop spans 14 amino acids. V trimming: 6 bases; J trimming: 3 bases; junction bases outside the gene matches: 7. DNA for the CDR3: TGCAGTGCCTCGGACAGGGGAAGTACAGATACGCAGTATTTT. It encodes CSASDRGSTDTQYF.

This clonotype was counted at least ten times. This chain links TRBV7-2 with TRBJ2-7; D is unresolved. The CDR3 loop spans 14 amino acids. Trimming took 2 bases from V and 2 from J, leaving 10 bases between them. Per the germline V gene, CDR1 is SGHTA and CDR2 is FQGNSA. The CDR3 nucleotides read TGTGCCAGCAGCTTATGGAGAGCCCCCTACGAGCAGTACTTC. This encodes CASSLWRAPYEQYF.

This clonotype appeared a few times. The chain combines TRBV20-1 with TRBJ2-7; TRBD2 might be the D (5 bases). In germline, CDR1 is DFQATT, CDR2 SNEGSKA (reference sequence). V was cut by 1 base and J by 0 bases, with 16 bases left in between. This CDR3 is 16 amino acids long. The chain's CDR3 is CSARALRRTFSYEQYF. DNA of the CDR3: TGCAGTGCTAGAGCCCTAAGGCGGACTTTCTCCTACGAGCAGTACTTC.

This clonotype was counted many times. The junction differs from germline at one of its ends, possibly a read error. The chain has TRBV7-2 and TRBJ1-5; the D is unclear. The CDR3 length is 13 residues. Germline CDR1 reads SGHTA; CDR2 reads FQGNSA. The CDR3 coding sequence is TGCGCCAGCAGCTTGGCAAGCAATCAGCCCCAGCATTTT. Residues: CASSLASNQPQHF.

This clonotype has a count of ten or more. V and J are TRBV5-1 and TRBJ2-2, with a weak D call TRBD2 (6 bases). The V and J ends lost 4 bases and 6 bases respectively, with 16 bases between them. The germline gives CDR1 SGHRS, CDR2 YFSETQ. This CDR3 is built from 15 residues. CDR3 DNA: TGCGCCAGCAGCCGGGGGACGTTTGAGGCCGGGGAGCTGTTTTTT. As protein: CASSRGTFEAGELFF.

Many counts were recorded for this clonotype. The rearrangement uses TRBV7-9 and TRBJ2-3, with 10 bases matching TRBD2. Germline V gene sequence: CDR1 SEHNR, CDR2 FQNEAQ (reference sequence). CDR3 length: 15 amino acids. The ends lost 5 bases at V and 5 bases at J; junction bases unmatched: 7. CDR3: CASSTAGGQGDTQYF. CDR3 sequence (DNA): TGTGCCAGCAGCACAGCGGGGGGGCAAGGAGATACGCAGTATTTT.

This clonotype was picked up many times. The J gene is TRBJ2-7, the V gene TRBV27; TRBD1 matches 7 bases. This CDR3 has 17 amino acids. The germline gives CDR1 MNHEY, CDR2 SMNVEV (reference sequence). V dropped 5 bases and J dropped 2; count of bases not matched to a gene: 15. The CDR3 DNA is TGTGCCAGCAGTCTTTGGGGAGAACCGGGACAGACCTACGAGCAGTACTTC. Translating it yields CASSLWGEPGQTYEQYF.

This clonotype showed up many times. This chain connects TRBV11-2 to TRBJ2-7, with D unresolved. Per the germline V gene, CDR1 is SGHAT and CDR2 is FQNNGV. V was shortened by 2 bases and J by 2 bases, with 13 bases between the two germline ends. The CDR3 is 15 residues long. In DNA, the CDR3 is TGTGCCAGCAGCTTAAATGTACTTGAAACCTACGAGCAGTACTTC. Amino acids: CASSLNVLETYEQYF.

The table lists this clonotype with a count of one. One base away lies a much larger clone, so this may be a sequencing read error. V and J are TRBV10-3 and TRBJ1-1; 8 nucleotides align to TRBD1. After removal of 6 bases from V and 4 bases from J, the junction contained 4 bases not matched to a gene. This CDR3 has 13 residues. CDR1 ENHRY and CDR2 SYGVKD come from the germline V gene. The CDR3 loop reads CAIRDREGTEAFF. The CDR3 DNA follows: TGTGCCATCAGGGACAGGGAGGGCACTGAAGCTTTCTTT.

This clonotype was seen repeatedly, ten times or more. This rearrangement joins TRBV19 to TRBJ2-1, with TRBD2 matching over 10 bases. Germline lookup yields CDR1 LNHDA and CDR2 SQIVND (reference sequence). After removal of 5 bases from V and 3 bases from J, the junction contained 1 base not matched to a gene. The CDR3 totals 14 residues. The CDR3 is CASSGTSDYNEQFF. The CDR3 DNA follows: TGTGCCAGTAGTGGGACTAGCGACTACAATGAGCAGTTCTTC.

At least ten counts were recorded for this clonotype. The chain recombines TRBV27 with TRBJ2-7, with 9 bases matching TRBD1. This CDR3 has 17 amino acids. CDR1 MNHEY and CDR2 SMNVEV come from the germline V gene (reference sequence). Losses at the gene ends were 0 bases for V and 3 bases for J; bases not matched to a gene: 9. The CDR3 sequence: CASSLSAAGTGYYEQYF. The CDR3 coding sequence is TGTGCCAGCAGTTTATCGGCGGCAGGGACAGGGTACTACGAGCAGTACTTC.